Listed here are 18 T cell receptor beta chains from one sample, sequenced in a study of cytomegalovirus exposure and HLA in healthy donors (dated by TCRdb to 2015 to 2018). The library relied on the immunoSEQ multiplex PCR assay. For the multiplex PCR, a mixture combining 60 forward primers for TCR Vbeta segments and 13 reverse primers for TCR Jbeta segments was used. The clones in this table, taken by TCRdb from immuneACCESS, are in-frame only. Not every clone is retained; where verified, under half of the shortfall comes from an unresolved V gene, and the cause of the rest is unknown. Across this sample there are 90,000 to 100,000 clones, with 75% to 85% seen only once. The ten largest clones take up 4.5% to 6% of the sample. The sample comprised PBMCs. These receptor sequences come from a woman aged 40 to 55 in good health and CMV-seronegative.

V gene TRBV7-8 combines with J gene TRBJ1-5; D ambiguous. Trimming cost V 0 bases and J 0 bases, with 12 bases left between them. Germline V gives CDR1 SGHVS, CDR2 FQNEAQ. This CDR3 region has 17 residues. The CDR3 region is CASSLANRGYSNQPQHF. DNA for the CDR3: TGTGCCAGCAGCTTAGCGAACCGGGGTTATAGCAATCAGCCCCAGCATTTT.

This sequence joins TRBV7-9 and TRBJ2-3; D uncertain. The CDR3 length is 13 residues. Trimming removed 2 bases from V and 0 bases from J, with 3 bases in between. Germline assignment: CDR1 SEHNR and CDR2 FQNEAQ (reference sequence). CDR3 in amino acids: CASSLPSTDTQYF. The CDR3 DNA reads TGTGCCAGCAGCTTACCAAGCACAGATACGCAGTATTTT.

This clone was observed a few times. The genes are TRBV6-6 and TRBJ2-1; TRBD1 matches 8 bases. The germline CDR1 and CDR2 sequences are MNHNY and SVGAGI (reference sequence). With 5 bases clipped from V and 3 bases from J, the junction kept 6 bases outside the gene matches. There are 15 residues in the CDR3. CDR3 amino acids: CASSTQGAVYNEQFF. The CDR3 nucleotides are TGTGCCAGCAGTACTCAGGGGGCGGTCTACAATGAGCAGTTCTTC.

The chain recombines TRBV7-8 with TRBJ1-6; TRBD1 matches at 7 bases. J lost 14 bases, V lost 6 bases, and 16 bases had no gene match. Germline lookup yields CDR1 SGHVS and CDR2 FQNEAQ. There are 15 residues in the CDR3. The CDR3 DNA reads TGTGCCAGCAGTCAAGGCGGCCAGGGGGTACCGACCCTCCACTTT. This gives the protein CASSQGGQGVPTLHF. Supplemented by reference TRBV7-8 and TRBJ1-6, the full variable domain reads GAGVSQSPRYKVAKRGQDVALRCDPISGHVSLFWYQQALGQGPEFLTYFQNEAQLDKSGLPSDRFFAERPEGSVSTLKIQRTQQEDSAVYLCASSQGGQGVPTLHFGNGTRLTVT.

This rearrangement joins TRBV28 to TRBJ2-5; 13 positions match TRBD2. This CDR3 has 15 residues. The germline gives CDR1 MDHEN, CDR2 SYDVKM. Losses at the gene ends were 4 bases for V and 1 base for J; bases not matched to a gene: 0. The CDR3 loop reads CASSWTSGGQETQYF. As DNA, the CDR3 is TGTGCCAGCAGTTGGACTAGCGGGGGCCAAGAGACCCAGTACTTC.

This clone was observed once. The chain couples TRBV9 to TRBJ1-3; D uncertain. The CDR3 has 17 residues. Trimming shortened V by 0 bases and J by 1 base, and 14 bases separated the two germline ends. Germline lookup yields CDR1 SGDLS and CDR2 YYNGEE. In nucleotides, the CDR3 is TGTGCCAGCAGCGTAGATGGCGGGTATAGATCTGGAAACACCATATATTTT. Its translation is CASSVDGGYRSGNTIYF.

The chain links TRBV5-1 to TRBJ1-2, with D perhaps TRBD1 (5 bases). The CDR3 consists of 12 residues. V lost 4 bases and J lost 6, with 10 bases in between. The germline CDR1 and CDR2 sequences are SGHRS and YFSETQ. This CDR3 is CASSADSNGYTF. The CDR3 coding sequence is TGCGCCAGCAGCGCAGACAGTAATGGCTACACCTTC.

The rearrangement links TRBV2 to TRBJ1-1; a weak D match, TRBD1 (5 bases). Germline CDR1 is SNHLY and CDR2 is FYNNEI. V was trimmed by 9 bases and J by 8 bases, leaving 19 bases between them. This CDR3 has 13 residues. CDR3 sequence (DNA): TGTGCCAGTCCCCCAGGGTTCTCTAGGGAAGCTTTCTTT. Translation: CASPPGFSREAFF. Supplemented by reference TRBV2 and TRBJ1-1, the full variable domain reads EPEVTQTPSHQVTQMGQEVILRCVPISNHLYFYWYRQILGQKVEFLVSFYNNEISEKSEIFDDQFSVERPDGSNFTLKIRSTKLEDSAMYFCASPPGFSREAFFGQGTRLTVV.

The rearrangement uses TRBV5-1 and TRBJ1-2; 8 bases are shared with TRBD1. V lost 0 bases to trimming and J lost 4 bases; unmatched junction nucleotides: 11. CDR3 length: 17 residues. The germline CDR1 and CDR2 sequences are SGHRS and YFSETQ. Here the CDR3 reads CASSLDAQGAIRYGYTF. The DNA for the CDR3 is TGCGCCAGCAGCTTGGATGCCCAGGGGGCGATCCGCTATGGCTACACCTTC. Drawing the rest from reference TRBV5-1 and TRBJ1-2, the complete variable domain is KAGVTQTPRYLIKTRGQQVTLSCSPISGHRSVSWYQQTPGQGLQFLFEYFSETQRNKGNFPGRFSGRQFSNSRSEMNVSTLELGDSALYLCASSLDAQGAIRYGYTFGSGTRLTVV.

The chain is built from TRBV9 and TRBJ2-2; 8 nucleotides line up with TRBD2. The junction had 10 bases not matched to a gene; V was cut back by 4 bases and J by 2 bases. The CDR3 is made up of 17 amino acids. CDR1 SGDLS and CDR2 YYNGEE come from the germline V gene. The CDR3 coding sequence is TGTGCCAGCAGCACTAAGAGCGGGGGCTTCAACACCGGGGAGCTGTTTTTT. It yields the protein CASSTKSGGFNTGELFF.

The DNA for the CDR3 is TGTGCCAGCCTACCCTCAGGACTCAGAATTGGTGAAGCTTTCTTT. It translates to CASLPSGLRIGEAFF. The genes are TRBV6-1 and TRBJ1-1; unclear D gene. Trimming stripped 8 bases from V and 7 bases from J, with 23 bases between. The CDR3 loop spans 15 amino acids. CDR1 MNHNS and CDR2 SASEGT come from the germline V gene.

The rearrangement links TRBV4-3 to TRBJ2-1; TRBD1 might be the D (6 bases). There are 18 residues in the CDR3. V lost 0 bases and J 5 bases, leaving 20 bases between the germline ends. The germline gives CDR1 LGHNA, CDR2 YSLEER. CDR3 nucleotide sequence: TGCGCCAGCAGCCAAGATGGGCAACGCAGGGGCGTCAACAATGAGCAGTTCTTC. This sequence encodes CASSQDGQRRGVNNEQFF.

This chain links TRBV7-2 with TRBJ1-5; the D gene is possibly TRBD1 (5 bases). Germline V gene lookup returns CDR1 SGHTA and CDR2 FQGNSA. The V end lost 0 bases, the J end lost 5 bases, and 8 bases lay between the germline ends. The CDR3 totals 14 residues. CDR3 sequence (DNA): TGTGCCAGCAGCTTAGCGTTCAGGGATCAGCCCCAGCATTTT. It yields the protein CASSLAFRDQPQHF.

This sequence joins TRBV6-1 and TRBJ2-3; weak D call: TRBD2 (5 bases). CDR1 and CDR2 (germline): MNHNS, SASEGT. The CDR3 sequence is 14 residues long. The V gene lost 2 bases and the J gene lost 2 bases, with 8 bases spanning the gap. Here the CDR3 DNA reads TGTGCCAGCAGTGAACTAGCCAACACAGATACGCAGTATTTT. Translation gives CASSELANTDTQYF.

The J gene is TRBJ2-5, the V gene TRBV27; the match to TRBD1 covers 10 bases. This CDR3 is 15 amino acids long. Germline CDR1 reads MNHEY; CDR2 reads SMNVEV (reference sequence). V shed 7 bases, J shed 6 bases, and the junction held 11 bases outside the gene matches. CDR3 amino acids: CASTRGGQGTQTQYF. DNA for the CDR3: TGTGCCAGCACCCGGGGGGGACAGGGGACACAGACCCAGTACTTC.

The chain combines TRBV5-1 with TRBJ1-2, with 9 bases aligning to TRBD1. Trimming cost V 4 bases and J 8 bases; bases outside gene matches: 18. CDR3 length equals 17 residues. The germline CDR1 and CDR2 sequences are SGHRS and YFSETQ. This CDR3 is CASSPGQGLPSYRGYTF. In DNA form, the CDR3 reads TGCGCCAGCAGCCCGGGACAGGGACTCCCTTCGTATCGAGGCTACACCTTC.

This clone was recorded only once. J is TRBJ1-6 and V is TRBV27; 8 bases are a match to TRBD1. The CDR3 has 15 amino acids. The germline gives CDR1 MNHEY, CDR2 SMNVEV (reference sequence). The junction had 6 bases not matched to a gene; V was cut back by 5 bases and J by 6 bases. CDR3: CASSRNGQGNSPLHF. As DNA, the CDR3 is TGTGCCAGCAGTCGAAACGGACAGGGTAATTCACCCCTCCACTTT.

The chain employs TRBV5-1 and TRBJ1-2; 11 bases are a match to TRBD1. This CDR3 region has 14 residues. Trimming took 3 bases from V and 6 from J; bases not matched to a gene: 4. Germline CDR1 and CDR2: SGHRS and YFSETQ. CDR3 sequence: CASSSGQGADGYTF. The CDR3 nucleotides are TGCGCCAGCAGCTCCGGACAGGGGGCCGATGGCTACACCTTC.